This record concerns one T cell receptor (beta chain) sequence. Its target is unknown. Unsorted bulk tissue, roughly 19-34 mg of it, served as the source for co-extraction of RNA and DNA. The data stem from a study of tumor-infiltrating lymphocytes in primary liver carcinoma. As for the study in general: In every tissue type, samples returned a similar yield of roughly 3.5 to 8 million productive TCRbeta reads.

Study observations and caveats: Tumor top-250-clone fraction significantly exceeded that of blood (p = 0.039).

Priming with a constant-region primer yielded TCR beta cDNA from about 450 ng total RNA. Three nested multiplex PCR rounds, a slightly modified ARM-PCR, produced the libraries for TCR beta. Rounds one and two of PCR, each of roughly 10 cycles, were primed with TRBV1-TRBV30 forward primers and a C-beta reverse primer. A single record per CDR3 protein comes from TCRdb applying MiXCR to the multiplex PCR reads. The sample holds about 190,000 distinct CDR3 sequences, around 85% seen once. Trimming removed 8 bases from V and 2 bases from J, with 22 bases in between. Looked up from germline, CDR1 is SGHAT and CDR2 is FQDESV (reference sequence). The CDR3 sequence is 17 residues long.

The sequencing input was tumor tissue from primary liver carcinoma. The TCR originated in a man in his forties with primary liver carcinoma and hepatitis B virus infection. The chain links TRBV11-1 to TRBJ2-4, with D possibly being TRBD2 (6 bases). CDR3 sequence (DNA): TGTGCCAGCGGCGTTCCCTGGACTCGCGGGACCAAAAACATTCAGTACTTC. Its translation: CASGVPWTRGTKNIQYF.